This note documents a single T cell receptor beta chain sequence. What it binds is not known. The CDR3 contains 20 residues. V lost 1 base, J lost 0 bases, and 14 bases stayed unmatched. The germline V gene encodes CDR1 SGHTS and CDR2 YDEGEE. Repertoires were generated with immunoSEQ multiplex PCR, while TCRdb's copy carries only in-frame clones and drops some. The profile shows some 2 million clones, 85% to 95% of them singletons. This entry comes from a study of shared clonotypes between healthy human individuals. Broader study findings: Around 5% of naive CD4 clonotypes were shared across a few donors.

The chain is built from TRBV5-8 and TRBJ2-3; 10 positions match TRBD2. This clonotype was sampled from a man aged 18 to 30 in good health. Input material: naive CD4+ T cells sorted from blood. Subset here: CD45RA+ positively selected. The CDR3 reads CASSLSAPSGSAPSTDTQYF. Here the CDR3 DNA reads TGTGCCAGCAGCTTGTCGGCCCCTAGCGGGAGTGCGCCTAGCACAGATACGCAGTATTTT.